These T cell receptor beta chains were read from a single sample in a study of shared clonotypes between healthy human individuals. Some clones are missing from TCRdb's copy, which holds only in-frame ones; the method was immunoSEQ multiplex PCR. The data contain about 560,000 clones, 70% to 80% of them singletons. Sample: PBMCs. These receptors originate from a woman in her forties in good health. Some clones in this sample may be carry-over from other donors' samples. CDR3s include the opening cysteine and the closing phenylalanine or tryptophan. Fields, in order: CDR3 DNA, CDR3 protein, V gene, CDR3 length, J gene, D gene, clone size. The D gene is left open where the match is weak. Clone size is shown for a subset of rows, as once, few, many or a class of expanded clone.

CDR3 DNA: TGTGCCATCAGTCGGGACCTCAATCAGCCCCAGCATTTT; CDR3 protein: CAISRDLNQPQHF; V gene: TRBV10-3; CDR3 length: 13; J gene: TRBJ1-5; D gene: .; clone size: .
CDR3 DNA: TGTGCCAGCAGCTGGGGAGGATACGAGCAGTACTTC; CDR3 protein: CASSWGGYEQYF; V gene: TRBV5-4; CDR3 length: 12; J gene: TRBJ2-7; D gene: .; clone size: few
CDR3 DNA: TGTGCCAGCAGCCACTGGCCGGGGGCGGACAGGGGGGACGGTGAGCAGTTCTTC; CDR3 protein: CASSHWPGADRGDGEQFF; V gene: TRBV7-9; CDR3 length: 18; J gene: TRBJ2-1; D gene: TRBD1; clone size: .
CDR3 DNA: TGCGCCAGCACCCCCGGACGACAGACCTGGGGGGCCAACGTCCTGACTTTC; CDR3 protein: CASTPGRQTWGANVLTF; V gene: TRBV5-1; CDR3 length: 17; J gene: TRBJ2-6; D gene: .; clone size: .
CDR3 DNA: TGTGCCAGCAGCTTAGCCATTAATCAGCCCCAGCATTTT; CDR3 protein: CASSLAINQPQHF; V gene: TRBV7-2; CDR3 length: 13; J gene: TRBJ1-5; D gene: .; clone size: .
CDR3 DNA: TGTGCCACCAGCAGAGAAGGCGGGCAGGGTAACCCCTACGAGCAGTACTTC; CDR3 protein: CATSREGGQGNPYEQYF; V gene: TRBV15; CDR3 length: 17; J gene: TRBJ2-7; D gene: .; clone size: .
CDR3 DNA: TGTGCCAGCAGCCAACAGGGGGCATGGGAGACCCAGTACTTC; CDR3 protein: CASSQQGAWETQYF; V gene: TRBV5-4; CDR3 length: 14; J gene: TRBJ2-5; D gene: TRBD1; clone size: .
CDR3 DNA: TGTGCCAGCAGTAAGGAAGGGTACGAGCAGTACTTC; CDR3 protein: CASSKEGYEQYF; V gene: TRBV2; CDR3 length: 12; J gene: TRBJ2-7; D gene: .; clone size: .
CDR3 DNA: TGTGCCAGCAGTTTATCCCCCGGTGGGGAGGGTCAGCCCCAGCATTTT; CDR3 protein: CASSLSPGGEGQPQHF; V gene: TRBV28; CDR3 length: 16; J gene: TRBJ1-5; D gene: .; clone size: .
CDR3 DNA: TGTGCCAGCAGCTTACAGCTAGGACCTTACAATGAGCAGTTCTTC; CDR3 protein: CASSLQLGPYNEQFF; V gene: TRBV7-2; CDR3 length: 15; J gene: TRBJ2-1; D gene: .; clone size: .
CDR3 DNA: TGCGCCAGCAGGGGGACAGCCAACACTGAAGCTTTCTTT; CDR3 protein: CASRGTANTEAFF; V gene: TRBV4-1; CDR3 length: 13; J gene: TRBJ1-1; D gene: TRBD1; clone size: few
CDR3 DNA: TGTGCCAGCAGTTTAGGTCTGAGCTCCTACAATGAGCAGTTCTTC; CDR3 protein: CASSLGLSSYNEQFF; V gene: TRBV28; CDR3 length: 15; J gene: TRBJ2-1; D gene: .; clone size: .
CDR3 DNA: TGTGCCAGTAGTACCAGCGGGAGGGGCGAGCAGTACTTC; CDR3 protein: CASSTSGRGEQYF; V gene: TRBV19; CDR3 length: 13; J gene: TRBJ2-7; D gene: TRBD2; clone size: .
CDR3 DNA: TGTGCCAGCAGTTCCCTGGCGGGGGCCTACAATGAGCAGTTCTTC; CDR3 protein: CASSSLAGAYNEQFF; V gene: TRBV28; CDR3 length: 15; J gene: TRBJ2-1; D gene: TRBD2; clone size: .
CDR3 DNA: TGTGCCAGCAGCTCAGACAGGGGTTTCAATGAGCAGTTCTTC; CDR3 protein: CASSSDRGFNEQFF; V gene: TRBV11-2; CDR3 length: 14; J gene: TRBJ2-1; D gene: TRBD1; clone size: .
CDR3 DNA: TGTGCCAGCAGCCAATCCAAGGGGACAGTGAATGAAAAACTGTTTTTT; CDR3 protein: CASSQSKGTVNEKLFF; V gene: TRBV16; CDR3 length: 16; J gene: TRBJ1-4; D gene: TRBD1; clone size: .
CDR3 DNA: TGCGCCAGCAGCCCCAATCAGGGGGGTAACACTGAAGCTTTCTTT; CDR3 protein: CASSPNQGGNTEAFF; V gene: TRBV5-1; CDR3 length: 15; J gene: TRBJ1-1; D gene: TRBD1; clone size: .
CDR3 DNA: TGTGCCAGCAGGAGACAGGGAAGCACAGATACGCAGTATTTT; CDR3 protein: CASRRQGSTDTQYF; V gene: TRBV28; CDR3 length: 14; J gene: TRBJ2-3; D gene: TRBD1; clone size: .
CDR3 DNA: TGCGCCAGCAGTGAGTCGAGTATGGGGTCGGAGACCCAGTACTTC; CDR3 protein: CASSESSMGSETQYF; V gene: TRBV10-2; CDR3 length: 15; J gene: TRBJ2-5; D gene: .; clone size: .
CDR3 DNA: TGCGCCAGCAGCTTGGCAGCAGGGGGGAACACTGAAGCTTTCTTT; CDR3 protein: CASSLAAGGNTEAFF; V gene: TRBV5-1; CDR3 length: 15; J gene: TRBJ1-1; D gene: TRBD1; clone size: .
CDR3 DNA: TGTGCCAGCAGCCAAGAAGCGGGAGGGCTTAGTGAGCAGTTCTTC; CDR3 protein: CASSQEAGGLSEQFF; V gene: TRBV4-2; CDR3 length: 15; J gene: TRBJ2-1; D gene: TRBD2; clone size: many
CDR3 DNA: TGTGCCAGCAGTATGGGACTAGTTGGTTACGAGCAGTACTTC; CDR3 protein: CASSMGLVGYEQYF; V gene: TRBV6-1; CDR3 length: 14; J gene: TRBJ2-7; D gene: TRBD2; clone size: .